The rows below give T cell receptor beta chains drawn from one sample of a study of T-cell reconstitution after alpha-beta-depleted transplantation in children. One entry per CDR3 protein, called by TCRdb with MiXCR from the PCR reads. Among 200,000 to 250,000 distinct CDR3 sequences listed, 11% were seen once. Sequences were derived from PBMCs, sampled before TCRalphabeta/CD19-depleted stem cell transplant. These receptors were collected from a child less than two years old with acute myeloid leukemia, due to receive a stem cell transplant. CDR3s include the opening cysteine and the closing phenylalanine or tryptophan. D genes are given only for firm matches. Size values are once, few and many counts, or a class for expanded clones, and some rows have none.

abundance	v_gene	j_gene	d_gene	CDR3aa	CDR3nt
many	TRBV20-1	TRBJ2-1	TRBD2	CSARGAAGVRNEQFF	TGCAGTGCTAGAGGGGCAGCGGGAGTGCGGAATGAGCAGTTCTTC
NA	TRBV6-2/TRBV6-3	TRBJ2-2	NA	CASSPHGGPGELFF	TGTGCCAGCAGCCCCCACGGGGGACCCGGGGAGCTGTTTTTT
many	TRBV5-1	TRBJ1-5	NA	CASSPGGVEQPQHF	TGCGCCAGCAGCCCGGGTGGAGTGGAACAGCCCCAGCATTTT
many	TRBV18	TRBJ2-5	TRBD2	CASSLEITLASQETQYF	TGTGCCAGCTCATTAGAAATCACACTAGCGTCCCAAGAGACCCAGTACTTC
many	TRBV15	TRBJ2-4	NA	CASRGVKNIQYF	TGTGCCTCCAGGGGGGTCAAAAACATTCAGTACTTC
many	TRBV28	TRBJ2-7	TRBD1	CASISGTVPYEQYF	TGTGCCAGCATCTCGGGGACAGTCCCCTACGAGCAGTACTTC
many	TRBV12-3/TRBV12-4	TRBJ2-1	TRBD1	CASSPGTAYNEQFF	TGTGCCAGCAGTCCCGGGACAGCATACAATGAGCAGTTCTTC
NA	TRBV20-1	TRBJ1-1	NA	CSAPRGANTEAFF	TGCAGTGCCCCCCGGGGGGCGAACACTGAAGCTTTCTTT
many	TRBV20-1	TRBJ2-1	NA	CSGASQRRDEQFF	TGCAGTGGGGCTAGCCAAAGGCGCGATGAGCAGTTCTTC
few	TRBV15	TRBJ2-5	TRBD2	CATSSYAASGSQETQYF	TGTGCCACCAGCAGTTATGCGGCTAGCGGCTCCCAAGAGACCCAGTACTTC
many	TRBV7-2	TRBJ1-2	NA	CASSLSAGNYGYTF	TGTGCCAGCAGCTTATCGGCAGGCAACTATGGCTACACCTTC
many	TRBV7-9	TRBJ1-1	NA	CASTKSSNMNTEAFF	TGTGCCAGCACCAAAAGTAGCAACATGAACACTGAAGCTTTCTTT
many	TRBV20-1	TRBJ2-7	NA	CSASNVMDRSSYEQYF	TGCAGTGCTAGTAATGTGATGGACCGGAGCTCCTACGAGCAGTACTTC
NA	TRBV7-3	TRBJ1-1	TRBD1	CASSLSEGARAFF	TGTGCCAGCAGCTTAAGTGAGGGGGCGAGGGCTTTCTTT
many	TRBV6-1	TRBJ1-1	NA	CASRPLQGANMNTEAFF	TGTGCCAGCAGACCGTTGCAGGGTGCAAATATGAACACTGAAGCTTTCTTT
many	TRBV6-5	TRBJ2-6	TRBD2	CASSYGASGASLTF	TGTGCCAGCAGTTACGGTGCTAGCGGGGCCTCCCTGACTTTC
many	TRBV3-1	TRBJ2-1	TRBD2	CASSSPGLAYNEQFF	TGTGCCAGCAGCTCCCCGGGACTAGCTTACAATGAGCAGTTCTTC
many	TRBV27	TRBJ2-7	TRBD2	CASKGTTGPYEQYF	TGTGCCAGCAAAGGGACTACCGGCCCCTACGAGCAGTACTTC
many	TRBV20-1	TRBJ2-5	NA	CSATYRVGGNF	TGCAGTGCGACATACAGGGTCGGGGGGAACTTC
many	TRBV14	TRBJ1-6	NA	CASSQEIINSPLHF	TGTGCCAGCAGCCAAGAGATAATCAATTCACCCCTCCACTTT
many	TRBV29-1	TRBJ1-2	TRBD1	CSVQDRGRGNGGYTF	TGCAGCGTTCAAGACAGGGGGCGCGGAAATGGGGGCTACACCTTC
NA	TRBV7-9	TRBJ1-5	TRBD1	CVSSSTGDQPQHF	TGTGTCAGCAGTTCGACAGGGGATCAGCCCCAGCATTTT
many	TRBV5-1	TRBJ2-3	TRBD2	CASSPGTSADTQYF	TGCGCCAGCAGCCCGGGGACTAGCGCAGATACGCAGTATTTT
many	TRBV7-2	TRBJ2-7	NA	CASSLFQAYEQYF	TGTGCCAGCAGCTTATTTCAGGCCTACGAGCAGTACTTC
many	TRBV18	TRBJ2-5	NA	CASSLSGTHQETQYF	TGTGCCAGCTCACTCTCCGGGACTCATCAAGAGACCCAGTACTTC
many	TRBV12-3/TRBV12-4	TRBJ2-3	NA	CASSLDGDGGDDTQYF	TGTGCCAGCAGTTTAGATGGGGACGGCGGGGATGATACGCAGTATTTT
many	TRBV5-5	TRBJ2-5	NA	CASSLEGGVIQETQYF	TGTGCCAGCAGCTTGGAAGGGGGTGTCATCCAAGAGACCCAGTACTTC
NA	TRBV7-6	TRBJ2-5	NA	CASSLVPMQETQYF	TGTGCCAGCAGTCTAGTTCCAATGCAAGAGACCCAGTACTTC